The entry that follows covers one T cell receptor (beta chain) sequence. Its antigen is as yet unknown. The data originate from a study of cytotoxic CD8 clonotypes in ibrutinib-treated CLL. Study summary: Sequencing produced an average of around 250,000 productive templates and 94,082 productive rearrangements per sample. Overall study results and limits: With treatment, public clonotypes, which were uncommon, either contracted or remained stable. Exceeding age-matched healthy donors, baseline clonality also tracked the counts of circulating CD8+ T cells.

Deep sequencing aimed at 1 in 200,000 to 1 in 1 million T cells' resolution. The protocol was immunoSEQ multiplex PCR, while the TCRdb copy is restricted to in-frame clones and leaves out a portion. The repertoire holds some 200,000 clones, with more than 75% as singletons. V was clipped by 5 bases and J by 4 bases, with 4 bases between them. From germline, CDR1 is LGHNT and CDR2 FRNRAP. The CDR3 has 11 amino acids. Source: PBMCs, taken after 12 months of ibrutinib treatment. This sequence joins TRBV12-5 and TRBJ2-3, with D uncertain. The sequence was obtained from a human donor with chronic lymphocytic leukemia. The CDR3 DNA reads as TGTGCTAGTGGTACATCAGATACGCAGTATTTT. Translation: CASGTSDTQYF.